The rows below give T cell receptor beta chains drawn from one sample of a study of T cell repertoires in cytomegalovirus infection. TCRdb analysed the reads with MiXCR anew, one entry per CDR3 protein. Of about 890,000 distinct CDR3 sequences in the sample, around 29% were seen once. Their target antigens are unknown. The sequencing here drew on cultured CD8+ T cells from PBMCs, taken from culture after CMV antigen stimulation. These receptors were taken from a human donor in good health (CMV status not recorded). Some clones in this sample may be carry-over from other donors' samples. Both conserved end residues are part of each CDR3. Fields, in order: CDR3 protein, J gene, V gene.

CDR3aa: CSARDLARQNTGELFF
j_gene: TRBJ2-2
v_gene: TRBV20-1

CDR3aa: CASKWLEGNTIYF
j_gene: TRBJ1-3
v_gene: TRBV27

CDR3aa: CASSEGGDEQYF
j_gene: TRBJ2-7
v_gene: TRBV7-1

CDR3aa: CASSLHSPQETQYF
j_gene: TRBJ2-5
v_gene: TRBV27

CDR3aa: CASSYSGLAQETQYF
j_gene: TRBJ2-5
v_gene: TRBV12-3/TRBV12-4

CDR3aa: CASSAGVITRNQPQHF
j_gene: TRBJ1-5
v_gene: TRBV7-9

CDR3aa: CASIISGGGTDTQYF
j_gene: TRBJ2-3
v_gene: TRBV7-9

CDR3aa: CSVDLLGLAVTDTQYF
j_gene: TRBJ2-3
v_gene: TRBV29-1

CDR3aa: CASSYAWDSPYEQYF
j_gene: TRBJ2-7
v_gene: TRBV6-2/TRBV6-3

CDR3aa: CASKERGGVRNEQFF
j_gene: TRBJ2-1
v_gene: TRBV2

CDR3aa: CASSIWGHQPQHF
j_gene: TRBJ1-5
v_gene: TRBV19

CDR3aa: CATRTRADSSGNTIYF
j_gene: TRBJ1-3
v_gene: TRBV2

CDR3aa: CASYSGTGPNEQFF
j_gene: TRBJ2-1
v_gene: TRBV7-6

CDR3aa: CATGYRGQPQHF
j_gene: TRBJ1-5
v_gene: TRBV6-1

CDR3aa: CASSWRSGETEAFF
j_gene: TRBJ1-1
v_gene: TRBV7-8

CDR3aa: CASSPNGPLQGELFF
j_gene: TRBJ2-2
v_gene: TRBV10-2

CDR3aa: CASSLDWGTFSGANVLTF
j_gene: TRBJ2-6
v_gene: TRBV7-8

CDR3aa: CASMAYTGELFF
j_gene: TRBJ2-2
v_gene: TRBV12-3/TRBV12-4

CDR3aa: CASSLEMTGGTDTQYF
j_gene: TRBJ2-3
v_gene: TRBV7-6

CDR3aa: CASSFPGGGPLEQFF
j_gene: TRBJ2-1
v_gene: TRBV6-2/TRBV6-3

CDR3aa: CASSPGTGATDTQYF
j_gene: TRBJ2-3
v_gene: TRBV11-3

CDR3aa: CASRTAGGAYNEQFF
j_gene: TRBJ2-1
v_gene: TRBV28

CDR3aa: CASSLTHFGQGNEQFF
j_gene: TRBJ2-1
v_gene: TRBV27

CDR3aa: CASRGTGVDDQPQHF
j_gene: TRBJ1-5
v_gene: TRBV25-1

CDR3aa: CSARDLAGAKYNEQFF
j_gene: TRBJ2-1
v_gene: TRBV20-1

CDR3aa: CSAWTGKNYGYTF
j_gene: TRBJ1-2
v_gene: TRBV29-1

CDR3aa: CASSPPPGYERTEAFF
j_gene: TRBJ1-1
v_gene: TRBV7-9

CDR3aa: CASTYRWGQGPLGKETQYF
j_gene: TRBJ2-5
v_gene: TRBV6-2/TRBV6-3

CDR3aa: CASSLRTSGANNEQFF
j_gene: TRBJ2-1
v_gene: TRBV5-5

CDR3aa: CASRPGTSFQTQYF
j_gene: TRBJ2-5
v_gene: TRBV7-9

CDR3aa: CSVETTSYEQYF
j_gene: TRBJ2-7
v_gene: TRBV29-1

CDR3aa: CASSPAGLGDRRRFYGYTF
j_gene: TRBJ1-2
v_gene: TRBV7-9

CDR3aa: CASSALRGEGVYTDTQYF
j_gene: TRBJ2-3
v_gene: TRBV7-9

CDR3aa: CASSDLRRGLTGANVLTF
j_gene: TRBJ2-6
v_gene: TRBV2

CDR3aa: CASSDRYSYNEQFF
j_gene: TRBJ2-1
v_gene: TRBV2

CDR3aa: CASSLRAGGDNEQFF
j_gene: TRBJ2-1
v_gene: TRBV7-7

CDR3aa: CASSYDKSYGYTF
j_gene: TRBJ1-2
v_gene: TRBV6-5

CDR3aa: CASLNLQGGTGELFF
j_gene: TRBJ2-2
v_gene: TRBV19

CDR3aa: CSAREWDLAGGYNEQFF
j_gene: TRBJ2-1
v_gene: TRBV20-1

CDR3aa: CASSGRDAYNEQFF
j_gene: TRBJ2-1
v_gene: TRBV2

CDR3aa: CASSFPGTGTYNEQFF
j_gene: TRBJ2-1
v_gene: TRBV7-9

CDR3aa: CASSPFTNTEAFF
j_gene: TRBJ1-1
v_gene: TRBV7-8